The 8 T cell receptor beta chains given below trace back to one sample, sequenced in a study of blood T cell repertoires in COVID-19. Libraries were prepared by immunoSEQ multiplex PCR; TCRdb keeps only in-frame clonotypes and omits some of them. This table holds fewer than 25,000 clones, 86% found once. Sample: peripheral blood. These receptors were collected from a man over 45 with active COVID-19.

The gene calls are TRBV4-1 and TRBJ2-7; possible D gene TRBD2, 6 bases. With 4 bases removed from V and 1 base from J, the gap between germline ends came to 14 bases. The CDR3 is made up of 15 amino acids. The germline CDR1 and CDR2 sequences are MGHRA and YSYEKL. CDR3 region: CASSRTGTASYEQYF. In DNA form, the CDR3 reads TGCGCCAGCAGCCGGACCGGGACTGCATCCTACGAGCAGTACTTC.

The chain is built from TRBV6-2 or TRBV6-3 and TRBJ2-4; 8 positions match TRBD2. Losses at the gene ends were 3 bases for V and 3 bases for J; bases not matched to a gene: 16. The CDR3 spans 19 residues. Germline V gene sequence: CDR1 MNHEY, CDR2 SVGEGT. The CDR3 here is CASSYEPRAGGWYKNIQYF. Written as DNA, the CDR3 is TGTGCCAGCAGTTATGAGCCTCGGGCGGGAGGATGGTACAAAAACATTCAGTACTTC.

The gene calls are TRBV11-2 and TRBJ2-7, with D unclear. Germline V gene lookup returns CDR1 SGHAT and CDR2 FQNNGV. The CDR3 extends over 15 amino acids. Between the trimmed V and J ends, which lost 3 bases and 7 bases, there was a span of 19 bases. The CDR3 sequence: CASSLGLVSLIEQYF. The CDR3 DNA sequence: TGTGCCAGCAGCTTGGGTCTAGTGAGCCTAATTGAGCAGTACTTC.

V and J are TRBV29-1 and TRBJ2-1; TRBD1 agrees at 9 bases. The CDR3 runs to 13 residues. CDR1 is SQVTM and CDR2 is ANQGSEA in the germline V gene. Germline trimming cut 4 bases from V and 6 bases from J; bases unmatched to any gene: 4. This chain's CDR3 is CSVGQGGPNEQFF. CDR3 nucleotides: TGCAGCGTTGGACAGGGGGGCCCCAATGAGCAGTTCTTC.

The V and J genes are TRBV10-3 and TRBJ2-3; no reliable D call. CDR1 and CDR2 from the germline V gene are ENHRY and SYGVKD. V dropped 6 bases and J dropped 6 bases, with 25 bases sitting between them. CDR3 length: 17 amino acids. Here the CDR3 reads CAISGSFGGSISDTQYF. DNA for the CDR3: TGTGCCATCAGCGGTTCCTTCGGTGGTAGCATTAGTGATACGCAGTATTTT.

The chain recombines TRBV3-1 (or the pseudogene TRBV3-2) with TRBJ1-5, with 7 positions matching TRBD1. In germline, CDR1 is LGHDT, CDR2 YNNKEL (reference sequence). With V trimmed by 5 bases and J by 12 bases, 10 bases remained unmatched. This CDR3 has 13 amino acids. The CDR3 coding sequence is TGTGCCAGCAGCGCGACAGGGTCGGTACGCCAGCATTTT. Protein sequence: CASSATGSVRQHF.

The gene calls are TRBV5-6 and TRBJ1-6; D is ambiguous. Germline values: CDR1 SGHDT, CDR2 YYEEEE. Trimming pared 0 bases from V and 7 bases from J, leaving 11 bases between. The CDR3 has 15 amino acids. The DNA for the CDR3 is TGTGCCAGCAGCTTGGCGGAGACGAGGAATTCACCCCTCCACTTT. It translates to CASSLAETRNSPLHF.

J is TRBJ1-5 and V is TRBV2; TRBD1 agrees at 7 bases. CDR3 size: 13 residues. CDR1 SNHLY and CDR2 FYNNEI come from the germline V gene. The V segment lost 7 bases and the J segment 6 bases; nucleotides outside the gene matches: 6. CDR3 bases: TGTGCCAGCAAGCGACAGGGAGGTCAGCCCCAGCATTTT. It translates to CASKRQGGQPQHF.